These 26 T cell receptor beta chains originate from one sample sequenced in a study of CD8+ T cells in alopecia areata. After isolation, RNA underwent reverse transcription to generate cDNA as the sequencing template. Repertoires were generated with immunoSEQ multiplex PCR, while TCRdb's copy carries only in-frame clones and drops some. Of 110,000 or so clones in the sample, roughly 55% were seen once. Sample: NKG2D-low CD8+ T cells sorted from blood. These receptor sequences come from a human donor with alopecia areata.

The chain carries TRBV28 and TRBJ1-1, with D unresolved. V was trimmed by 3 bases and J by 4 bases, leaving 15 bases between them. Germline V gene lookup returns CDR1 MDHEN and CDR2 SYDVKM. This CDR3 spans 15 amino acids. The CDR3 sequence is CASSFLRAGGTEAFF. In DNA, the CDR3 is TGTGCCAGCAGTTTCCTTCGGGCGGGAGGCACTGAAGCTTTCTTT.

As regards this clone: At the DNA level, this CDR3 is encoded by other sequences in the same sample as well. The J gene is TRBJ2-1, the V gene TRBV29-1; TRBD2 matches at 7 bases. The junction had 0 bases not matched to a gene; V was cut back by 3 bases and J by 1 base. This CDR3 is 13 amino acids long. Germline CDR1 and CDR2: SQVTM and ANQGSEA. DNA of the CDR3: TGCAGCGTTGAGGGAGGGTCCTACAATGAGCAGTTCTTC. Translating gives CSVEGGSYNEQFF.

This chain joins TRBV27 and TRBJ2-7; the match to TRBD2 covers 7 bases. CDR3 length: 17 residues. Germline V gene data show CDR1 as MNHEY and CDR2 as SMNVEV (reference sequence). After removal of 5 bases from V and 6 bases from J, the junction contained 19 bases not matched to a gene. Here the CDR3 DNA reads TGTGCCAGCAGTCCCACCCTAGCGGAACGCCTAGGAGGCGAGCAGTACTTC. Translating it yields CASSPTLAERLGGEQYF.

The rearrangement joins TRBV15 to TRBJ2-5; D possibly corresponds to TRBD2 (6 bases). Germline lookup yields CDR1 LNHNV and CDR2 YYDKDF (reference sequence). The CDR3 is 13 residues long. Trimming removed 0 bases from V and 6 bases from J, with 8 bases in between. CDR3 in DNA: TGTGCCACCAGCAGAGATCGCGGGAAGACCCAGTACTTC. Translation: CATSRDRGKTQYF.

This rearrangement joins TRBV6-5 to TRBJ2-7; no clear D gene. The V end was cut by 0 bases, the J end by 6 bases, with 12 bases between. The CDR3 runs to 14 residues. Looked up from germline, CDR1 is MNHEY and CDR2 is SVGAGI. The CDR3, as DNA: TGTGCCAGCAGTTACTCGGGCGGAGTGGGCGAGCAGTACTTC. Its translation: CASSYSGGVGEQYF.

V gene TRBV7-9 combines with J gene TRBJ2-1; 9 bases fit TRBD2. The CDR3 contains 17 residues. CDR1 SEHNR and CDR2 FQNEAQ come from the germline V gene (reference sequence). The trim removed 5 bases at V and 2 bases at J, leaving 10 bases unmatched. The CDR3 nucleotides are TGTGCCAGCAGCCCTAGCGTAGCGGGAGACCCCTACAATGAGCAGTTCTTC. Translating gives CASSPSVAGDPYNEQFF.

The genes are TRBV25-1 and TRBJ1-1; no clear D gene. Trimming pared 4 bases from V and 3 bases from J, leaving 12 bases between. The CDR3 consists of 14 residues. Germline V gene data show CDR1 as MGHDK and CDR2 as SYGVNS. CDR3 DNA: TGTGCCAGCAGTGGTCGTCTGAGGGACACTGAAGCTTTCTTT. This gives the protein CASSGRLRDTEAFF.

V gene TRBV2 combines with J gene TRBJ2-1, with no clear D. The CDR3 is made up of 13 amino acids. Germline V gives CDR1 SNHLY, CDR2 FYNNEI. The V end was cut by 4 bases, the J end by 4 bases, with 8 bases between. CDR3 in DNA: TGTGCCAGCAGTGTTTATCTTTACAATGAGCAGTTCTTC. Translation gives CASSVYLYNEQFF.

J is TRBJ2-7 and V is TRBV29-1; D is undetermined. CDR1 and CDR2 (germline): SQVTM, ANQGSEA. The CDR3 is 13 amino acids. Trimming cost V 3 bases and J 1 base, with 10 bases left between them. CDR3: CSVESGVSYEQYF. The DNA for the CDR3 is TGCAGCGTTGAGAGTGGGGTATCCTACGAGCAGTACTTC.

The chain joins TRBV7-2 to TRBJ1-5; 10 nucleotides line up with TRBD1. V lost 4 bases, J lost 6 bases, and 9 bases stayed unmatched. The germline gives CDR1 SGHTA, CDR2 FQGNSA. The CDR3 contains 16 residues. The CDR3 loop reads CASSSPRWDRGQPQHF. The CDR3 DNA follows: TGTGCCAGCAGCTCCCCCCGATGGGACAGGGGTCAGCCCCAGCATTTT.

V usage is TRBV23-1 and J usage is TRBJ2-5, with 11 nucleotides matching TRBD1. TRBV23-1 is an ORF; its function is uncertain. The CDR3 spans 17 residues. The V gene end was trimmed by 6 bases and the J gene end by 5 bases; junction bases not matched to a gene: 14. The CDR3 reads CASRLGQGALSMETQYF. For the CDR3, the DNA is TGCGCCAGCAGACTAGGACAGGGGGCGTTATCCATGGAGACCCAGTACTTC.

This clone has only a few counts. V is TRBV10-3 and J is TRBJ2-2; 9 positions match TRBD1. Trimming cost V 4 bases and J 5 bases; bases outside gene matches: 8. The length of the CDR3 is 16 residues. Germline assignment: CDR1 ENHRY and CDR2 SYGVKD. Here the CDR3 DNA reads TGTGCCATCAGTGGTACAGGGGGCGCCGGGACCGGGGAGCTGTTTTTT. This sequence encodes CAISGTGGAGTGELFF.

V and J are TRBV28 and TRBJ1-5; 10 bases are a match to TRBD1. The CDR3 covers 15 residues. V lost 5 bases and J lost 6; bases outside the gene matches: 7. In germline, CDR1 is MDHEN, CDR2 SYDVKM. CDR3 in amino acids: CASSKGTGVSQPQHF. The CDR3 DNA follows: TGTGCCAGCAGTAAGGGGACAGGGGTTAGTCAGCCCCAGCATTTT.

This clone was counted a few times. The chain couples TRBV21-1 to TRBJ2-6; TRBD1 is taken as the D call from the table, unchecked against the DNA. TRBV21-1 is a known pseudogene. This CDR3 region has 19 residues. The CDR3 is CASRKPQPGQGSGANVLTF. CDR3 nucleotides: TGTGCCAGCAGAAAACCCCAACCGGGACAGGGGTCCGGGGCCAACGTCCTGACTTTC.

The chain has TRBV5-1 and TRBJ2-1; D is undetermined. The V and J ends lost 0 bases and 7 bases respectively, with 5 bases between them. The CDR3 length is 12 residues. Germline CDR1 SGHRS, CDR2 YFSETQ. The CDR3 region is CASSLVENEQFF. CDR3 coding DNA: TGCGCCAGCAGCTTGGTTGAAAATGAGCAGTTCTTC. The complete variable domain, with remaining parts taken from reference TRBV5-1 and TRBJ2-1, reads KAGVTQTPRYLIKTRGQQVTLSCSPISGHRSVSWYQQTPGQGLQFLFEYFSETQRNKGNFPGRFSGRQFSNSRSEMNVSTLELGDSALYLCASSLVENEQFFGPGTRLTVL.

The CDR3 nucleotides read TGTGCCAGCAGTTCCCAAGTCCGCGGGAGCTCCTACAATGAGCAGTTCTTC. Amino acids: CASSSQVRGSSYNEQFF. The chain combines TRBV27 with TRBJ2-1; TRBD2 agrees at 7 bases. V lost 4 bases and J lost 0; bases outside the gene matches: 9. CDR3 length: 17 amino acids. CDR1 is MNHEY and CDR2 is SMNVEV in the germline V gene (reference sequence).

The genes are TRBV29-1 and TRBJ2-7; unclear D gene. CDR1 SQVTM and CDR2 ANQGSEA come from the germline V gene. This CDR3 comprises 12 residues. V lost 4 bases to trimming and J lost 3 bases, with 10 bases between them. CDR3 DNA sequence: TGCAGCGTTGCAATTCCGGACTACGAGCAGTACTTC. It translates to CSVAIPDYEQYF.

This clone was found many times. The chain recombines TRBV29-1 with TRBJ2-7; D might be TRBD2 (5 bases). V gave up 5 bases and J gave up 2 bases, with 10 bases separating them. Germline V gene sequence: CDR1 SQVTM, CDR2 ANQGSEA. CDR3 length equals 12 residues. In nucleotides, the CDR3 is TGCAGCGTTTCTGGCGGGCCCTACGAGCAGTACTTC. Translation gives CSVSGGPYEQYF.

This clone was picked up a small number of times. The rearrangement joins TRBV30 to TRBJ2-2; D gene uncertain. Germline V gives CDR1 GTSNPN, CDR2 SVGIG (reference sequence). The CDR3 runs 14 residues. Between the trimmed V and J ends, which lost 1 base and 6 bases, there was a span of 12 bases. The CDR3 loop is CAWSESEESGELFF. CDR3 bases: TGTGCCTGGAGTGAGTCGGAAGAGTCCGGGGAGCTGTTTTTT.

This clone was seen more than once but under ten times. V and J are TRBV9 and TRBJ2-7; D is perhaps TRBD2 (5 bases). With 4 bases removed from V and 2 bases from J, the gap between germline ends came to 13 bases. This CDR3 comprises 14 residues. Germline lookup yields CDR1 SGDLS and CDR2 YYNGEE. CDR3 protein: CASSLEDGPYEQYF. CDR3 coding DNA: TGTGCCAGCAGCTTGGAGGACGGGCCCTACGAGCAGTACTTC.

J is TRBJ2-2 and V is TRBV6-5; no firm D call. The CDR3 sequence is 16 residues long. CDR1 MNHEY and CDR2 SVGAGI come from the germline V gene. V shed 0 bases and J shed 0 bases, with 8 bases lying between them. The CDR3 DNA reads as TGTGCCAGCAGTTACTCGCCTAGTGCGAACACCGGGGAGCTGTTTTTT. Protein sequence: CASSYSPSANTGELFF.

Comment on this clone: The same CDR3 arises from other DNA sequences in this sample as well. The V and J genes are TRBV29-1 and TRBJ2-7, with 9 nucleotides matching TRBD2. Germline V lookup: CDR1 SQVTM, CDR2 ANQGSEA. The CDR3 has 14 amino acids. Losses at the gene ends were 2 bases for V and 0 bases for J; bases not matched to a gene: 2. The CDR3 region is CSVELAGNSYEQYF. In DNA, the CDR3 is TGCAGCGTTGAACTAGCGGGAAACTCCTACGAGCAGTACTTC.

V is TRBV13 and J is TRBJ2-7, with 9 bases lining up with TRBD1. Per germline, CDR1 PRHDT and CDR2 FYEKMQ (reference sequence). V lost 5 bases to trimming and J lost 3 bases; unmatched junction nucleotides: 2. This CDR3 is 13 amino acids long. CDR3 sequence reads: CASSTDRGYEQYF. As DNA, the CDR3 is TGTGCCAGCAGCACGGACAGGGGCTACGAGCAGTACTTC.

This chain joins TRBV9 and TRBJ2-5, with TRBD2 matching 8 bases. V shed 3 bases and J 5 bases; nucleotides not matched to a gene: 9. Germline values: CDR1 SGDLS, CDR2 YYNGEE. This CDR3 contains 15 residues. CDR3 DNA: TGTGCCAGCAGCGCGGGGACTAGTTATGGGGAGACCCAGTACTTC. This encodes CASSAGTSYGETQYF.

This chain joins TRBV9 and TRBJ1-2; D is possibly TRBD1 (5 bases). V was clipped by 4 bases and J by 8 bases, with 9 bases between them. CDR3 size: 11 residues. The germline gives CDR1 SGDLS, CDR2 YYNGEE. CDR3 in amino acids: CASSTGLGYTF. DNA for the CDR3: TGTGCCAGCAGCACGGGGCTCGGCTACACCTTC.

As for this clone: The junction and the germline gene differ at one end; a read error may be behind it. The sample contains more than one DNA sequence encoding this CDR3. V is TRBV13 and J is TRBJ1-5, with D possibly matching TRBD1 (5 bases). Germline V gene lookup returns CDR1 PRHDT and CDR2 FYEKMQ (reference sequence). This CDR3 has 13 residues. This CDR3 reads CASSLGDNQPQHF. CDR3 in DNA: TGTGCCAGCAGCCTAGGGGACAATCAGCCCCAGCATTTT.